This record looks at one T cell receptor (beta chain) sequence and its context. Its specificity is unknown. These data come from a study of a mutant IDH1 vaccine in newly diagnosed glioma. About the study: Treated patients comprised roughly 60% males and approximately 38% females, mean age about 38 years. The earlier regimen, radiotherapy, temozolomide, or both, was most often both. The study's findings and limits: Of all patients, around 94% showed vaccine-induced immune responses. Pseudoprogression appeared independent of alterations in top peripheral clonotypes.

The repertoire was sequenced with immunoSEQ multiplex PCR; TCRdb's copy has only in-frame clones and lacks some. The sample shows tens of thousands of clones, more than 75% of them seen only once. Time point: week 23, last vaccination. In every dose of vaccine, 300 ug of mutant IDH1 20-mer peptide was given alongside topical imiquimod. The receptor was isolated from a man between 40 and 49 years old with glioma. Specimen: PBMCs, collected from a glioma patient whose treatment included an IDH1 peptide vaccine.

CDR3 DNA sequence: TGTGCCAGCAGCCGACAGGGCAACACTGAAGCTTTCTTT. This sequence encodes CASSRQGNTEAFF. This chain links TRBV6-5 with TRBJ1-1; 7 positions match TRBD1. J lost 2 bases, V lost 6 bases, and 3 bases had no gene match. Germline V CDR1 and CDR2: MNHEY, SVGAGI. The CDR3 extends over 13 amino acids.